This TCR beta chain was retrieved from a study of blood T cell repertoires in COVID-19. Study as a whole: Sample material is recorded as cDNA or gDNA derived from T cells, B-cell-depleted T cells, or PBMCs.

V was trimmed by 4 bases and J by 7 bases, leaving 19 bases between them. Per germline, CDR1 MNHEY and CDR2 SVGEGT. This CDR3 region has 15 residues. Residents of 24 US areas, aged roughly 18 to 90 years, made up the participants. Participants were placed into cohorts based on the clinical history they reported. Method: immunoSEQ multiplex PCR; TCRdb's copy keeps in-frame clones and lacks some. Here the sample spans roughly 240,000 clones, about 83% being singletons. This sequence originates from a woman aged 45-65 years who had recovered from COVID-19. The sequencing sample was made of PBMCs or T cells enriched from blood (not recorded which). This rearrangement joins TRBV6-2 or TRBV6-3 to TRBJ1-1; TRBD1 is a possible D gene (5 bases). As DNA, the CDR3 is TGTGCCAGCAGTTCTGACAGTCCGGCGAGAGGTGAAGCTTTCTTT. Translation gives CASSSDSPARGEAFF.